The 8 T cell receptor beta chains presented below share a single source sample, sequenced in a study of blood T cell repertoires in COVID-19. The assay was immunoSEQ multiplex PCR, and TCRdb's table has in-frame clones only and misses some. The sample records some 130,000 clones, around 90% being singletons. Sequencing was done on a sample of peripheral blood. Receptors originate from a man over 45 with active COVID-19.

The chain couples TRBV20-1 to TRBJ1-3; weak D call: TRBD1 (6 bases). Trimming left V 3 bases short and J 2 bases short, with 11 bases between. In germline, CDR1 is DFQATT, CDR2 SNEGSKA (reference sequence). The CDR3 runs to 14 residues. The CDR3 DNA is TGCAGTGCTAGTTCGGCAGGGGCTGGAAACACCATATATTTT. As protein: CSASSAGAGNTIYF.

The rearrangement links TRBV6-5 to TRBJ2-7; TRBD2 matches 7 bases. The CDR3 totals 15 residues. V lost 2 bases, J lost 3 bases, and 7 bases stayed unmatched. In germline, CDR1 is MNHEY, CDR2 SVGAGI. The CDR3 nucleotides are TGTGCCAGCAGTTACGAGGGACTAACCGTCTACGAGCAGTACTTC. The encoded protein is CASSYEGLTVYEQYF.

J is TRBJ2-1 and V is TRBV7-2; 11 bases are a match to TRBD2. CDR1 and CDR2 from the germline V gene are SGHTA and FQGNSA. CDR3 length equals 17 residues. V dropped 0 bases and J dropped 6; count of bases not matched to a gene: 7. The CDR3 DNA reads TGTGCCAGCAGCTTAGCCCCCCTAGCGGGGGGATTCAATGAGCAGTTCTTC. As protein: CASSLAPLAGGFNEQFF. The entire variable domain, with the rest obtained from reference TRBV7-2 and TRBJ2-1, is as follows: GAGVSQSPSNKVTEKGKDVELRCDPISGHTALYWYRQSLGQGLEFLIYFQGNSAPDKSGLPSDRFSAERTGGSVSTLTIQRTQQEDSAVYLCASSLAPLAGGFNEQFFGPGTRLTVL.

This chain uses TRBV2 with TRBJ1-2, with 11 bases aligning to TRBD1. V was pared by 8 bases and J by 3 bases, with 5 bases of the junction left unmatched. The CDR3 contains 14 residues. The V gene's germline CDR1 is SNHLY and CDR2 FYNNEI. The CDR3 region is CASGGQGGYYGYTF. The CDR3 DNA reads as TGTGCCAGCGGGGGACAGGGGGGTTACTATGGCTACACCTTC.

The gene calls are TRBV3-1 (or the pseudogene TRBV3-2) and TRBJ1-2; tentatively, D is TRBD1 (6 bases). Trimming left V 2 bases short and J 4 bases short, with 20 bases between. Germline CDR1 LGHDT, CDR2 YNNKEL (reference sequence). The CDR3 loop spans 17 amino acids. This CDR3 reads CASSQLPSTGSGYGYTF. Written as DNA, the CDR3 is TGTGCCAGCAGCCAACTCCCTTCAACAGGGAGCGGCTATGGCTACACCTTC.

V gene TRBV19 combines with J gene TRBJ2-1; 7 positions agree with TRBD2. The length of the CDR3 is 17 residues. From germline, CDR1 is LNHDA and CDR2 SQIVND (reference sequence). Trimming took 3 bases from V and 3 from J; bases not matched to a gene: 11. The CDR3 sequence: CASSIDSSGPDYNEQFF. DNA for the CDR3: TGTGCCAGTAGTATCGACTCTAGCGGACCCGACTACAATGAGCAGTTCTTC.

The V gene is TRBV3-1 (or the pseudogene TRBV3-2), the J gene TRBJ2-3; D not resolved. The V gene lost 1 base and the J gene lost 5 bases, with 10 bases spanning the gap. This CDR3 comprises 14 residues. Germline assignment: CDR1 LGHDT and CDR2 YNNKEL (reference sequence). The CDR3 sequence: CASSQGPQRDTQYF. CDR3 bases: TGTGCCAGCAGCCAAGGGCCTCAGCGAGATACGCAGTATTTT.

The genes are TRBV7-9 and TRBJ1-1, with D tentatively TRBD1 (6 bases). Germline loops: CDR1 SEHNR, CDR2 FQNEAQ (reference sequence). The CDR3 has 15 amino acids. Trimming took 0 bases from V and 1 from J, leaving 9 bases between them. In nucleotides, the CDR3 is TGTGCCAGCAGCTTAGCGCTGACAGGGAACACTGAAGCTTTCTTT. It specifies CASSLALTGNTEAFF.